A single sample is the source of the 32 T cell receptor beta chains below, sequenced in a study of cytomegalovirus exposure and HLA in healthy donors. Repertoires were generated with immunoSEQ multiplex PCR, while TCRdb's copy carries only in-frame clones and drops some. The sample yields fewer than 90,000 clones, almost 97% seen once. Sequenced: PBMCs. These receptors came from a man between 18 and 29 years old in good health and CMV-seropositive.

The rearrangement links TRBV4-1 to TRBJ2-7; weak D call: TRBD2 (6 bases). V was trimmed by 5 bases and J by 6 bases, leaving 11 bases between them. This CDR3 contains 12 residues. Germline V gene data show CDR1 as MGHRA and CDR2 as YSYEKL. CDR3 sequence reads: CASSWTNGEQYF. The CDR3 nucleotides read TGCGCCAGCAGCTGGACTAACGGCGAGCAGTACTTC.

In DNA, the CDR3 is TGCGCCAGCAGCACAGGGACTAGCGGGAAGGGTGAGCAGTTCTTC. Translation gives CASSTGTSGKGEQFF. The chain links TRBV5-1 to TRBJ2-1; 13 nucleotides match TRBD2. The CDR3 has 15 amino acids. The junction had 7 bases not matched to a gene; V was cut back by 4 bases and J by 9 bases. In germline, CDR1 is SGHRS, CDR2 YFSETQ.

This chain connects TRBV27 to TRBJ1-4, with D uncertain. From germline, CDR1 is MNHEY and CDR2 SMNVEV (reference sequence). The CDR3 length is 12 residues. V was cut by 6 bases and J by 4 bases, with 6 bases left in between. CDR3 amino acids: CASRGLNEKLFF. CDR3 sequence (DNA): TGTGCCAGCAGAGGACTTAATGAAAAACTGTTTTTT. The full variable domain, completed using reference TRBV27 and TRBJ1-4, is EAQVTQNPRYLITVTGKKLTVTCSQNMNHEYMSWYRQDPGLGLRQIYYSMNVEVTDKGDVPEGYKVSRKEKRNFPLILESPSPNQTSLYFCASRGLNEKLFFGSGTQLSVL.

CDR3 coding DNA: TGTGCCAGCTCGGGGGGGCCCAGCTCCTACAATGAGCAGTTCTTC. It specifies CASSGGPSSYNEQFF. The J gene is TRBJ2-1, the V gene TRBV18; possibly TRBD2 for D (7 bases). The CDR3 is 15 residues long. Trimming shortened V by 6 bases and J by 0 bases, and 12 bases separated the two germline ends. Looked up from germline, CDR1 is KGHSH and CDR2 is LQKENI.

The V call is TRBV5-1, the J call TRBJ1-2; 8 bases are shared with TRBD1. Germline CDR1 is SGHRS and CDR2 is YFSETQ. CDR3 length: 14 amino acids. With 5 bases clipped from V and 8 bases from J, the junction kept 11 bases outside the gene matches. Here the CDR3 DNA reads TGCGCCAGCAGTTGGGGGACAGGCGCGGAAGGCTACACCTTC. Its translation is CASSWGTGAEGYTF. Full variable domain (remainder filled in from reference TRBV5-1 and TRBJ1-2): KAGVTQTPRYLIKTRGQQVTLSCSPISGHRSVSWYQQTPGQGLQFLFEYFSETQRNKGNFPGRFSGRQFSNSRSEMNVSTLELGDSALYLCASSWGTGAEGYTFGSGTRLTVV.

The CDR3 DNA is TGCGCCAGCAGCCAATCACAGGGGCGGCAGCCCCAGCATTTT. It is translated as CASSQSQGRQPQHF. The gene calls are TRBV4-1 and TRBJ1-5, with TRBD1 matching 7 bases. CDR1 MGHRA and CDR2 YSYEKL come from the germline V gene. J lost 7 bases, V lost 2 bases, and 5 bases had no gene match. The CDR3 consists of 14 residues.

The table lists this clone with a count of one. This sequence joins TRBV9 and TRBJ1-3; D gene uncertain. The germline gives CDR1 SGDLS, CDR2 YYNGEE. V gave up 0 bases and J gave up 0 bases, with 7 bases separating them. This CDR3 has 15 amino acids. The CDR3 nucleotides read TGTGCCAGCAGCGTAGGGGCCACCTCTGGAAACACCATATATTTT. This encodes CASSVGATSGNTIYF.

The chain couples TRBV7-2 to TRBJ2-3; TRBD2 matches 13 bases. The CDR3 is 16 amino acids. Per the germline V gene, CDR1 is SGHTA and CDR2 is FQGNSA. V lost 3 bases, J lost 5 bases, and 5 bases stayed unmatched. CDR3 sequence reads: CASSFYGLAGVDTQYF. The CDR3 bases are TGTGCCAGCAGCTTTTACGGACTAGCGGGAGTAGATACGCAGTATTTT.

The J gene is TRBJ2-5, the V gene TRBV5-4, with a tentative D call TRBD1 (6 bases). Trimming removed 4 bases from V and 5 bases from J, with 9 bases in between. The CDR3 is 12 residues long. Germline V gene data show CDR1 as SGHNT and CDR2 as YYREEE (reference sequence). CDR3 amino acids: CASSRTDETQYF. CDR3 bases: TGTGCCAGCAGCCGGACAGACGAGACCCAGTACTTC.

V usage is TRBV12-5 and J usage is TRBJ1-1, with TRBD1 identical over 7 bases. Trimming cost V 5 bases and J 11 bases; bases outside gene matches: 8. CDR3 length equals 12 residues. Germline CDR1 is LGHNT and CDR2 is FRNRAP. The CDR3 spells CASGPNGQVAFF. In DNA form, the CDR3 reads TGTGCTAGTGGTCCTAACGGACAGGTGGCTTTCTTT.

The J gene is TRBJ2-1, the V gene TRBV7-3; 11 nucleotides line up with TRBD2. V shed 4 bases and J 4 bases; nucleotides not matched to a gene: 9. The CDR3 loop spans 17 amino acids. Germline CDR1 reads SGHTA; CDR2 reads FQGTGA. Here the CDR3 reads CASSSPTGTSGYNEQFF. CDR3 in DNA: TGTGCCAGCAGCTCCCCCACCGGGACTAGCGGATACAATGAGCAGTTCTTC.

This chain uses TRBV6-5 with TRBJ2-3; TRBD1 agrees at 8 bases. The CDR3 totals 13 residues. The ends lost 6 bases at V and 6 bases at J; junction bases unmatched: 5. Germline CDR1 is MNHEY and CDR2 is SVGAGI. The CDR3 nucleotides read TGTGCCAGCAGCCAAGGACAGGGCGATACGCAGTATTTT. This gives the protein CASSQGQGDTQYF.

The rearrangement joins TRBV4-1 to TRBJ2-2, with TRBD2 matching 8 bases. Germline V gene sequence: CDR1 MGHRA, CDR2 YSYEKL. V was pared by 3 bases and J by 4 bases, with 7 bases of the junction left unmatched. The CDR3 extends over 16 amino acids. The CDR3 loop reads CASSHLMGLVTGELFF. The CDR3 DNA is TGCGCCAGCAGCCACTTAATGGGACTAGTCACCGGGGAGCTGTTTTTT.

The chain uses TRBV27 and TRBJ2-3; D unclear. Germline CDR1 MNHEY, CDR2 SMNVEV (reference sequence). Trimming removed 5 bases at V and 1 base at J, with 7 bases between. The CDR3 has 13 residues. The CDR3 DNA is TGTGCCAGCAGTCCTAGTGGCACAGATACGCAGTATTTT. This codes for CASSPSGTDTQYF.

J is TRBJ2-7 and V is TRBV28; D perhaps matches TRBD1 (5 bases). CDR1 and CDR2 from the germline V gene are MDHEN and SYDVKM. The V end lost 6 bases, the J end lost 4 bases, and 10 bases lay between the germline ends. This CDR3 contains 12 residues. The CDR3 DNA reads TGTGCCAGCAGCCCTGACAGTTACGAGCAGTACTTC. As protein: CASSPDSYEQYF.

This clone was seen once. The chain carries TRBV11-2 and TRBJ2-1; 10 bases agree with TRBD2. Germline V gene lookup returns CDR1 SGHAT and CDR2 FQNNGV. Losses at the gene ends were 5 bases for V and 4 bases for J; bases not matched to a gene: 8. The CDR3 is 16 residues long. The CDR3 DNA reads as TGTGCCAGCAGCCTCGGGAGCGGGAGGGCATACAATGAGCAGTTCTTC. The encoded protein is CASSLGSGRAYNEQFF.

This clone was recorded once. The chain couples TRBV28 to TRBJ1-5; D is possibly TRBD1 (5 bases). Trimming cost V 3 bases and J 1 base, with 13 bases left between them. The germline V gene encodes CDR1 MDHEN and CDR2 SYDVKM. The CDR3 contains 16 residues. In nucleotides, the CDR3 is TGTGCCAGCAGTTTGGGGCCCTTGGGGAGCAATCAGCCCCAGCATTTT. Translating it yields CASSLGPLGSNQPQHF.

A single count supports this clone. The chain is built from TRBV13 and TRBJ2-7, with a possible D match to TRBD1 (5 bases). Germline CDR1 PRHDT, CDR2 FYEKMQ (reference sequence). This CDR3 is 15 amino acids long. Trimming took 5 bases from V and 0 from J, leaving 14 bases between them. This CDR3 is CASSPRQINSYEQYF. In DNA form, the CDR3 reads TGTGCCAGCAGCCCAAGACAGATAAACTCCTACGAGCAGTACTTC.

The genes are TRBV4-1 and TRBJ2-2; TRBD2 agrees at 9 bases. CDR1 and CDR2 (germline): MGHRA, YSYEKL. Trimming at V came to 2 bases and at J to 0 bases, leaving 4 bases not matched to a gene. The CDR3 contains 17 residues. In DNA, the CDR3 is TGCGCCAGCAGCCAATTAGCGGGAGAAGCGAACACCGGGGAGCTGTTTTTT. It yields the protein CASSQLAGEANTGELFF.

The chain combines TRBV10-2 with TRBJ2-5; 7 nucleotides agree with TRBD2. V gave up 2 bases and J gave up 4 bases; unmatched junction bases: 16. The CDR3 is 18 residues long. Germline V lookup: CDR1 WSHSY, CDR2 SAAADI. CDR3 sequence reads: CASSEPAVTSVGGETQYF. CDR3 nucleotide sequence: TGCGCCAGCAGTGAGCCCGCCGTAACTAGCGTCGGAGGAGAGACCCAGTACTTC.

The genes are TRBV14 and TRBJ2-1; 10 positions match TRBD2. J lost 8 bases, V lost 2 bases, and 9 bases had no gene match. CDR3 length equals 16 residues. The germline V gene encodes CDR1 SGHDN and CDR2 FVKESK. The CDR3 region has the DNA TGTGCCAGCAGCCAAACCGGGACTAGCGTTTCTTATGAGCAGTTCTTC. It codes for CASSQTGTSVSYEQFF.

The gene calls are TRBV30 and TRBJ1-4; D gene ambiguous. The CDR3 contains 13 residues. Trimming shortened V by 0 bases and J by 3 bases, and 5 bases separated the two germline ends. Germline V CDR1 and CDR2: GTSNPN, SVGIG (reference sequence). The CDR3 here is CAWSVRSNEKLFF. The DNA of the CDR3 is TGTGCCTGGAGTGTACGGTCTAATGAAAAACTGTTTTTT.

V gene TRBV4-2 combines with J gene TRBJ1-5, with TRBD1 matching 9 bases. V lost 6 bases to trimming and J lost 4 bases; unmatched junction nucleotides: 16. CDR3 length: 18 residues. The germline V gene has CDR1 LGHNA and CDR2 YNFKEQ. CDR3 sequence (DNA): TGTGCCAGCAGTCCATTACCGGGACAGGGTAGAAATAATCAGCCCCAGCATTTT. This codes for CASSPLPGQGRNNQPQHF.

V usage is TRBV10-3 and J usage is TRBJ1-1, with D unclear. Trimming took 3 bases from V and 1 from J, leaving 9 bases between them. The CDR3 loop spans 14 amino acids. Germline CDR1 and CDR2: ENHRY and SYGVKD. The CDR3 nucleotides are TGTGCCATCAGTGATCGGGGAGAGAACACTGAAGCTTTCTTT. Translated: CAISDRGENTEAFF.

The genes are TRBV29-1 and TRBJ1-1; no firm D call. Germline V gene data show CDR1 as SQVTM and CDR2 as ANQGSEA. V was trimmed by 7 bases and J by 1 base, leaving 13 bases between them. The CDR3 runs 13 residues. This CDR3 is CSALSTGNTEAFF. As DNA, the CDR3 is TGCAGCGCCCTATCGACGGGGAACACTGAAGCTTTCTTT.

The chain couples TRBV2 to TRBJ1-4; 9 bases are a match to TRBD1. Looked up from germline, CDR1 is SNHLY and CDR2 is FYNNEI. V shed 5 bases, J shed 7 bases, and the junction held 5 bases outside the gene matches. There are 14 residues in the CDR3. The CDR3 nucleotides are TGTGCCAGCAGTTCCGGGACAGGGAGTGAAAAACTGTTTTTT. Translating it yields CASSSGTGSEKLFF.

This chain connects TRBV4-1 to TRBJ2-1, with D possibly being TRBD1 (6 bases). The CDR3 totals 14 residues. From germline, CDR1 is MGHRA and CDR2 YSYEKL. The V gene lost 1 base and the J gene lost 5 bases, with 9 bases spanning the gap. The CDR3 spells CASSQGDRNNEQFF. The CDR3 DNA follows: TGCGCCAGCAGCCAAGGAGACAGGAACAATGAGCAGTTCTTC.

The chain links TRBV28 to TRBJ1-2; no clear D. Germline assignment: CDR1 MDHEN and CDR2 SYDVKM. The CDR3 contains 12 residues. The germline V and J ends were trimmed by 10 bases and 4 bases, with 13 bases remaining between them. CDR3 DNA sequence: TGTGCCACCGAAAGAGATTCCTATGGCTACACCTTC. This codes for CATERDSYGYTF.

This clone came up once. The V call is TRBV2, the J call TRBJ2-2; maybe TRBD1 (6 bases). The V and J ends lost 6 bases and 0 bases respectively, with 14 bases between them. This CDR3 spans 16 amino acids. Germline CDR1 and CDR2: SNHLY and FYNNEI. The CDR3 DNA is TGTGCCAGCAGCAAGGACAGTCCCGCGAACACCGGGGAGCTGTTTTTT. Its protein product is CASSKDSPANTGELFF.

The rearrangement links TRBV4-1 to TRBJ2-7; no firm D call. Germline CDR1 MGHRA, CDR2 YSYEKL. Trimming cost V 1 base and J 2 bases, with 9 bases left between them. This CDR3 spans 14 amino acids. CDR3 nucleotides: TGCGCCAGCAGCCAAGGTTCTAGTCCCTACGAGCAGTACTTC. As protein: CASSQGSSPYEQYF.

The chain is built from TRBV13 and TRBJ2-7; weak D call: TRBD1 (5 bases). The germline gives CDR1 PRHDT, CDR2 FYEKMQ (reference sequence). The ends were cut back, 4 bases at V and 0 bases at J, with 13 bases in the middle. CDR3 length equals 15 residues. The CDR3 loop is CASSSDKGISYEQYF. The CDR3 DNA sequence: TGTGCCAGCAGCTCCGACAAGGGGATCTCCTACGAGCAGTACTTC.

This clone was recorded only once. V usage is TRBV7-9 and J usage is TRBJ1-5; tentative D call: TRBD1 (6 bases). CDR1 and CDR2 (germline): SEHNR, FQNEAQ (reference sequence). The V end lost 4 bases, the J end lost 1 base, and 11 bases lay between the germline ends. The CDR3 is 15 residues long. This CDR3 reads CASSSATGSNQPQHF. CDR3 DNA: TGTGCCAGCAGCTCTGCTACAGGGAGCAATCAGCCCCAGCATTTT.